Below are 13 T cell receptor beta chains sequenced from a single sample in a study of blood T cell repertoires in COVID-19. The method was immunoSEQ multiplex PCR; TCRdb's version includes in-frame clones alone and lacks a portion of them. The data show approximately 26,000 clones, with approximately 80% seen just once and around 1.8% held by the top ten. The sample was peripheral blood. The receptors shown here come from a man at least 80 years old with active or convalescent COVID-19.

The chain joins TRBV21-1 to TRBJ2-5; the table assigns TRBD2, which was not confirmed against the DNA. TRBV21-1 is a documented pseudogene. CDR3 size: 17 residues. CDR3 sequence reads: CASSPRWVTRDLETQYF. The DNA for the CDR3 is TGTGCCAGCAGCCCAAGATGGGTAACTAGGGACTTAGAGACCCAGTACTTC.

The rearrangement uses TRBV14 and TRBJ1-2, with no clear D. This CDR3 has 14 residues. Trimming removed 4 bases from V and 6 bases from J, with 15 bases in between. Germline CDR1 is SGHDN and CDR2 is FVKESK. In DNA form, the CDR3 reads TGTGCCAGCAGCCCGATCCGCGGCAAGGATGGCTACACCTTC. This translates into CASSPIRGKDGYTF.

The chain employs TRBV27 and TRBJ1-4; 8 bases match TRBD1. CDR3 size: 14 residues. Losses at the gene ends were 5 bases for V and 8 bases for J; bases not matched to a gene: 7. CDR1 is MNHEY, CDR2 SMNVEV, per germline (reference sequence). The DNA of the CDR3 is TGTGCCAGCAGTGCCAGGGGGCTGGGGGAAAAACTGTTTTTT. As protein: CASSARGLGEKLFF.

The CDR3 protein is CASSFRLATSTDTQYF. The DNA of the CDR3 is TGTGCCAGCAGCTTTCGACTAGCGACCAGCACAGATACGCAGTATTTT. The chain combines TRBV7-6 with TRBJ2-3; 8 nucleotides match TRBD2. CDR3 size: 16 residues. Germline lookup yields CDR1 SGHVS and CDR2 FNYEAQ. J gave up 0 bases and V 3 bases, and 5 bases lay outside the gene matches.

The chain couples TRBV14 to TRBJ2-7, with D unclear. Germline V gives CDR1 SGHDN, CDR2 FVKESK. Trimming took off 0 bases at V and 7 bases at J, with 10 bases between the two ends. The CDR3 length is 13 residues. The CDR3 coding sequence is TGTGCCAGCAGCCAAGAGCCGCGTAGTGAGCAGTACTTC. This translates into CASSQEPRSEQYF.

The chain combines TRBV19 with TRBJ2-2, with D maybe TRBD2 (5 bases). Per the germline V gene, CDR1 is LNHDA and CDR2 is SQIVND (reference sequence). Trimming took off 6 bases at V and 3 bases at J, with 11 bases between the two ends. The CDR3 spans 14 residues. The CDR3 DNA sequence: TGTGCCAGTAGGGTCGGGGTGGACACCGGGGAGCTGTTTTTT. Protein: CASRVGVDTGELFF. Full variable domain (missing parts from reference TRBV19 and TRBJ2-2): DGGITQSPKYLFRKEGQNVTLSCEQNLNHDAMYWYRQDPGQGLRLIYYSQIVNDFQKGDIAEGYSVSREKKESFPLTVTSAQKNPTAFYLCASRVGVDTGELFFGEGSRLTVL.

The gene calls are TRBV14 and TRBJ1-5; D gene unclear. The V end was cut by 5 bases, the J end by 10 bases, with 15 bases between. The CDR3 sequence is 13 residues long. Germline values: CDR1 SGHDN, CDR2 FVKESK. The CDR3 reads CASSWAEGHPQHF. CDR3 nucleotide sequence: TGTGCCAGCAGCTGGGCAGAAGGCCACCCCCAGCATTTT.

The rearrangement uses TRBV6-5 and TRBJ1-6; 7 positions match TRBD1. The germline V gene has CDR1 MNHEY and CDR2 SVGAGI. CDR3 size: 15 residues. V shed 6 bases and J 4 bases; nucleotides not matched to a gene: 6. The CDR3 nucleotides read TGTGCCAGCAGACGACAGGGAACATATAATTCACCCCTCCACTTT. Translating gives CASRRQGTYNSPLHF.

This rearrangement joins TRBV10-3 to TRBJ2-3, with TRBD1 matching over 11 bases. Trimming took 6 bases from V and 3 from J; bases not matched to a gene: 5. Germline CDR1 reads ENHRY; CDR2 reads SYGVKD. The CDR3 is made up of 15 amino acids. CDR3 bases: TGTGCCATCAGAAGGACAGGGGGCCGGACAGATACGCAGTATTTT. The encoded protein is CAIRRTGGRTDTQYF.

The rearrangement links TRBV19 to TRBJ2-1; TRBD2 matches at 9 bases. V lost 3 bases and J lost 0; bases outside the gene matches: 6. Germline assignment: CDR1 LNHDA and CDR2 SQIVND (reference sequence). The CDR3 covers 17 residues. The CDR3 here is CASSIYASGTSYNEQFF. The CDR3 DNA follows: TGTGCCAGTAGTATTTATGCTAGCGGGACCTCCTACAATGAGCAGTTCTTC.

The rearrangement uses TRBV7-9 and TRBJ2-3; tentative D call: TRBD1 (6 bases). CDR1 is SEHNR, CDR2 FQNEAQ, per germline (reference sequence). The CDR3 extends over 15 amino acids. Trimming cost V 1 base and J 0 bases, with 8 bases left between them. CDR3: CASSLETGSTDTQYF. CDR3 nucleotides: TGTGCCAGCAGCTTAGAGACAGGTAGCACAGATACGCAGTATTTT.

The gene calls are TRBV10-3 and TRBJ2-7, with 11 bases aligning to TRBD1. The CDR3 sequence is 13 residues long. Trimming at V came to 6 bases and at J to 3 bases, leaving 1 base not matched to a gene. In germline, CDR1 is ENHRY, CDR2 SYGVKD. CDR3 amino acids: CAIRGTGGYEQYF. CDR3 nucleotide sequence: TGTGCCATCAGGGGGACAGGGGGCTACGAGCAGTACTTC.

This clone is a singleton in its sample. The chain couples TRBV2 to TRBJ1-1, with D perhaps matching TRBD1 (5 bases). With 7 bases removed from V and 9 bases from J, the gap between germline ends came to 18 bases. The CDR3 consists of 13 residues. The germline gives CDR1 SNHLY, CDR2 FYNNEI. The CDR3 here is CASTEEGIVKAFF. The DNA for the CDR3 is TGTGCCAGCACCGAGGAGGGGATCGTAAAAGCTTTCTTT.